A single sample gave rise to the 21 T cell receptor beta chains below, sequenced in a study of blood T cells in healthy people across ages. Alongside a J-beta primer mix, a sample-barcoded 5' primer served in a second PCR lasting about 7 to 12 cycles. TCRdb passed the 5' RACE reads through MiXCR, listing each CDR3 protein once. The sample contains some 710,000 distinct CDR3 sequences, about 46% of which appear only once. The specimen was blood. The receptors here all came from a man older than 75 in good health.

This clonotype was observed a handful of times. The V gene is TRBV10-3, the J gene TRBJ2-3; unclear D gene. The length of the CDR3 is 16 residues. V was pared by 3 bases and J by 2 bases, with 15 bases between. Germline V gene sequence: CDR1 ENHRY, CDR2 SYGVKD. CDR3 nucleotides: TGTGCCATCAGTGAAGGCCACTCAACTTACACAGATACGCAGTATTTT. It specifies CAISEGHSTYTDTQYF.

V gene TRBV20-1 combines with J gene TRBJ2-1; 14 nucleotides match TRBD2. Germline V gene data show CDR1 as DFQATT and CDR2 as SNEGSKA (reference sequence). The CDR3 consists of 18 residues. After removal of 3 bases from V and 7 bases from J, the junction contained 14 bases not matched to a gene. CDR3 region: CSARLETGTSGRGNEQFF. The CDR3 DNA reads as TGCAGTGCTAGGTTGGAGACCGGGACTAGCGGGAGAGGGAATGAGCAGTTCTTC.

The chain couples TRBV20-1 to TRBJ2-1; TRBD2 agrees at 12 bases. Germline V gene data show CDR1 as DFQATT and CDR2 as SNEGSKA (reference sequence). V lost 3 bases and J lost 5; bases outside the gene matches: 5. This CDR3 has 15 amino acids. The CDR3 here is CSASQLAGGHNEQFF. CDR3 nucleotides: TGCAGTGCTAGCCAACTAGCGGGAGGTCACAATGAGCAGTTCTTC.

In its sample, this clonotype was seen many times. The V gene is TRBV30, the J gene TRBJ2-1; 12 positions agree with TRBD2. This CDR3 has 15 amino acids. In germline, CDR1 is GTSNPN, CDR2 SVGIG (reference sequence). V lost 0 bases and J lost 10; bases outside the gene matches: 7. The CDR3 DNA follows: TGTGCCTGGAGTGTAAGAGGACTAGCGGGAAGGGAGCAGTTCTTC. It specifies CAWSVRGLAGREQFF.

This clonotype came up a few times. The CDR3 DNA is TGTGCCAGCAGCGTGGGACAGCCTAATGAAAAACTGTTTTTT. Translated: CASSVGQPNEKLFF. J is TRBJ1-4 and V is TRBV7-9; 7 bases align to TRBD1. The CDR3 is 14 amino acids. The germline CDR1 and CDR2 sequences are SEHNR and FQNEAQ (reference sequence). V shed 5 bases and J 3 bases; nucleotides not matched to a gene: 3.

The chain recombines TRBV20-1 with TRBJ2-1, with TRBD2 identical over 8 bases. The CDR3 covers 15 residues. V lost 6 bases and J lost 8; bases outside the gene matches: 15. Looked up from germline, CDR1 is DFQATT and CDR2 is SNEGSKA (reference sequence). The CDR3 DNA reads TGCAGTGCGCCGCCTCCCACTAGCGGTGGGGATGAGCAGTTCTTC. This encodes CSAPPPTSGGDEQFF.

This clonotype was counted between two and nine times. The rearrangement links TRBV2 to TRBJ2-1, with TRBD1 matching over 8 bases. V trimming: 2 bases; J trimming: 2 bases; junction bases outside the gene matches: 2. This CDR3 region has 15 residues. CDR1 and CDR2 (germline): SNHLY, FYNNEI. This CDR3 reads CASSEMDRAYNEQFF. CDR3 DNA: TGTGCCAGCAGTGAAATGGACAGGGCCTACAATGAGCAGTTCTTC.

The chain is built from TRBV30 and TRBJ1-4, with a weak D call TRBD1 (6 bases). This CDR3 comprises 13 residues. Germline V gives CDR1 GTSNPN, CDR2 SVGIG (reference sequence). The V gene lost 5 bases and the J gene lost 7 bases, with 14 bases spanning the gap. The CDR3 sequence: CAWCVGGSEKLFF. The CDR3 DNA reads TGTGCCTGGTGCGTTGGGGGCAGTGAAAAACTGTTTTTT.

To note about this clonotype: This may stem from a read error, because a much larger clone lies one nucleotide away. V usage is TRBV24-1 and J usage is TRBJ2-7; a weak D match, TRBD2 (5 bases). From germline, CDR1 is KGHDR and CDR2 SFDVKD. This CDR3 comprises 12 residues. V lost 9 bases to trimming and J lost 7 bases, with 15 bases between them. CDR3: CATGGSHNEQYF. The CDR3 DNA reads as TGTGCCACCGGAGGCTCCCACAATGAGCAGTACTTC.

This clonotype was picked up one time. V and J are TRBV19 and TRBJ2-5, with 8 positions matching TRBD1. The V gene end was trimmed by 6 bases and the J gene end by 4 bases; junction bases not matched to a gene: 4. The germline V gene encodes CDR1 LNHDA and CDR2 SQIVND (reference sequence). This CDR3 has 13 residues. In DNA, the CDR3 is TGTGCCAGTAGGAAGACAGGGGCAGAGACCCAGTACTTC. This sequence encodes CASRKTGAETQYF.

This clonotype was counted many times. The chain employs TRBV7-2 and TRBJ1-2; D is undetermined. V lost 6 bases to trimming and J lost 3 bases, with 17 bases between them. CDR1 SGHTA and CDR2 FQGNSA come from the germline V gene. The CDR3 sequence is 15 residues long. The CDR3 bases are TGTGCCAGCAGTACAGAGTTTACCCCCGACTATGGCTACACCTTC. It codes for CASSTEFTPDYGYTF.

Only a few counts were recorded for this clonotype. The V call is TRBV5-1, the J call TRBJ2-7, with 7 bases aligning to TRBD1. The CDR3 consists of 14 residues. V was clipped by 0 bases and J by 7 bases; unmatched bases: 7. The germline V gene encodes CDR1 SGHRS and CDR2 YFSETQ. The CDR3 DNA follows: TGCGCCAGCAGCTTGGGACAGGGCAACGGAGAGCAGTACTTC. This translates into CASSLGQGNGEQYF. Based on the CDR3 plus reference TRBV5-1 and TRBJ2-7, the full variable domain is KAGVTQTPRYLIKTRGQQVTLSCSPISGHRSVSWYQQTPGQGLQFLFEYFSETQRNKGNFPGRFSGRQFSNSRSEMNVSTLELGDSALYLCASSLGQGNGEQYFGPGTRLTVT.

This chain joins TRBV5-6 and TRBJ2-4; D is ambiguous. The V end lost 5 bases, the J end lost 8 bases, and 14 bases lay between the germline ends. The CDR3 has 13 residues. Germline V gene data show CDR1 as SGHDT and CDR2 as YYEEEE. CDR3 sequence reads: CASSPYPIHIQYF. The DNA for the CDR3 is TGTGCCAGCAGTCCGTATCCCATTCACATTCAGTACTTC.

This clonotype occurred many times. The genes are TRBV7-2 and TRBJ2-7, with 11 bases aligning to TRBD2. The trim removed 3 bases at V and 0 bases at J, leaving 1 base unmatched. The CDR3 runs 15 residues. Germline V CDR1 and CDR2: SGHTA, FQGNSA. The CDR3 nucleotides read TGTGCCAGCAGCTTGGGACTAGCGGTCTCCTACGAGCAGTACTTC. Protein sequence: CASSLGLAVSYEQYF.

This clonotype came up a few times. This chain links TRBV6-5 with TRBJ1-6; 9 nucleotides line up with TRBD1. The trim removed 2 bases at V and 10 bases at J, leaving 6 bases unmatched. The CDR3 is made up of 15 amino acids. Germline loops: CDR1 MNHEY, CDR2 SVGAGI. The CDR3 DNA follows: TGTGCCAGCAGTTACGCGGGACAGGGTCTCTCACCCCTCCACTTT. Amino acid sequence: CASSYAGQGLSPLHF.

The chain links TRBV28 to TRBJ2-7; no firm D call. V was trimmed by 5 bases and J by 3 bases, leaving 14 bases between them. Germline-derived CDR1 and CDR2 are MDHEN and SYDVKM. The CDR3 is made up of 14 amino acids. The CDR3 protein is CASSVTRLGYEQYF. CDR3 in DNA: TGTGCCAGCAGTGTAACCCGTCTTGGCTACGAGCAGTACTTC.

This clonotype turned up a few times. J is TRBJ2-2 and V is TRBV9; a possible D gene is TRBD2 (5 bases). Deletions cut 4 bases from V and 0 bases from J, with 19 bases between. The germline CDR1 and CDR2 sequences are SGDLS and YYNGEE. CDR3 length equals 18 residues. The CDR3 loop reads CASSPTRGQNANTGELFF. CDR3 bases: TGTGCCAGCAGCCCAACCCGAGGGCAGAACGCGAACACCGGGGAGCTGTTTTTT.

The sample holds many counts of this clonotype. The J gene is TRBJ2-1, the V gene TRBV20-1, with TRBD2 matching 7 bases. The CDR3 has 14 amino acids. Germline trimming cut 5 bases from V and 6 bases from J; bases unmatched to any gene: 10. Germline values: CDR1 DFQATT, CDR2 SNEGSKA (reference sequence). This CDR3 reads CSAPSSGLVNEQFF. The CDR3 DNA reads TGCAGTGCTCCTAGCTCAGGACTAGTCAATGAGCAGTTCTTC.

This chain joins TRBV12-3 or TRBV12-4 and TRBJ2-1, with 8 positions matching TRBD1. V was clipped by 5 bases and J by 10 bases; unmatched bases: 10. The CDR3 loop spans 14 amino acids. The CDR3 protein is CASSVGQGRLEQFF. CDR3 sequence (DNA): TGTGCCAGCAGTGTAGGACAGGGCCGTTTGGAGCAGTTCTTC.

The V call is TRBV20-1, the J call TRBJ1-1; the D gene is possibly TRBD1 (5 bases). The CDR3 has 13 amino acids. The V end lost 2 bases, the J end lost 1 base, and 8 bases lay between the germline ends. Germline CDR1 reads DFQATT; CDR2 reads SNEGSKA (reference sequence). The CDR3 bases are TGCAGTGCTAGACGTGGGGGGAACACTGAAGCTTTCTTT. This encodes CSARRGGNTEAFF.

The chain carries TRBV20-1 and TRBJ2-2, with 8 bases aligning to TRBD2. CDR1 and CDR2 (germline): DFQATT, SNEGSKA (reference sequence). The CDR3 totals 15 residues. The V segment lost 7 bases and the J segment 5 bases; nucleotides outside the gene matches: 12. The CDR3: CSGRPGLGGTGELFF. The CDR3 nucleotides are TGCAGTGGCAGGCCGGGACTAGGAGGAACCGGGGAGCTGTTTTTT.